The sequence of this T cell receptor (beta chain) was determined in a study of T cell responses to AZD1222 COVID-19 vaccine (dated by TCRdb to the early 2020s). Notes on the research overall: AZD1222 recipients whose second dose came at about 4 weeks and those whose second dose came at about 12 weeks were combined into one group, since spike-specific TCR depth and breadth did not differ between the two schedules. Trial participants were enrolled into age subgroups of 18-55, 56-69 and 70-plus years, which contained approximately 150, 28 and 58 TCR-sequenced participants, respectively. TCR sequencing was performed for roughly 250 trial participants, of whom about 200 were given two doses of AZD1222 and approximately 25 were given two doses of MenACWY control vaccine. Results and caveats for the whole study, not just this receptor: Vaccine-associated CD4 TCRs spanned the whole spike protein, with dominant responses in regions 160-218 and 743-854. The 56-69-year group was small, and its depth increase did not reach significance, likely because of low power. Reportedly, almost half of the unique spike-specific TCRs recognized epitopes lying outside the regions that are mutated in the B.1.351 and B.1.1.7 variants. Because no samples from the day 14 peak response were available, repertoires could be characterized only after the peak T cell response. Only five to seven AZD1222 recipients were SARS-CoV-2 seropositive at baseline, limiting conclusions about previously exposed vaccinees. After two AZD1222 doses, spike-specific TCR breadth and depth were significantly higher than at day 0 and than in MenACWY recipients. Participants were mostly white British, with more females than males. The authors suggested clonal diversity may have been underestimated.

The sample's time point label, decoded: baseline before first vaccination. Vaccinee samples were obtained from the UK trials COV001 and COV002, which included a single-blind randomized controlled phase 2/3 trial of AZD1222 (ChAdOx1 nCoV-19) in healthy adults. For TCRbeta chain sequencing, PBMC samples from trial participants were taken at day 0 and at day 28 after the second dose. On this clone: No antigen is known for it. Nothing much larger sits one base from this clone, and base qualities are not available.

The CDR3 regions of human TCRbeta chains were analyzed by immunosequencing. Concerning the study's data processing: Repertoire TCRs were matched against a reference library of SARS-CoV-2-specific TCRs generated with the MIRA antigen-specificity platform. Breadth was defined as the fraction of unique TCRs that were SARS-CoV-2-associated. Depth was defined as the fraction of total T cells that were SARS-CoV-2-associated. Using the MIRA data, every spike-specific TCR was mapped to the spike region that the TCR reacted to and assigned to either a CD4 or a CD8 class. Log10-transformed breadth and depth values were compared by one-way ANOVA with Sidak's multiple comparisons tests. As stored in TCRdb, this immuneACCESS dataset retains in-frame rearrangements with V and J assigned. A fraction of the clones does not appear; measured against another copy, unresolved V genes explain less than half of the discrepancy, and the remainder lacks a known reason. V and J calls and clone size are as listed in that table; D and trimming were resolved from the DNA. The sample table shows about 83,000 clones, and roughly 82% are seen once. Together, the top ten hold roughly 8.7% of the sample.

From the cysteine up to the phenylalanine, the CDR3 has a length of 20 residues. Only CDR3 DNA remains: 60 bases, in frame from the first base. V and J are trimmed by 0 bases and 6 bases, and the gene matches miss 17 bases of the junction. The CDR1 and CDR2 encoded by the germline V gene (reference sequence) are LGHDT and YNNKEL. This receptor was taken from an adult in good health. Specimen: peripheral blood, collected on day 0 of AZD1222 vaccination. The chain couples TRBV3-1 (or the pseudogene TRBV3-2) to TRBJ2-1, with 10 central nucleotides matching TRBD1. The sequenced DNA is TGTGCCAGCAGCCAAGATCTTGTAATGAGAGCCGGGACAGGGGCCAATGAGCAGTTCTTC. This gives the protein CASSQDLVMRAGTGANEQFF.